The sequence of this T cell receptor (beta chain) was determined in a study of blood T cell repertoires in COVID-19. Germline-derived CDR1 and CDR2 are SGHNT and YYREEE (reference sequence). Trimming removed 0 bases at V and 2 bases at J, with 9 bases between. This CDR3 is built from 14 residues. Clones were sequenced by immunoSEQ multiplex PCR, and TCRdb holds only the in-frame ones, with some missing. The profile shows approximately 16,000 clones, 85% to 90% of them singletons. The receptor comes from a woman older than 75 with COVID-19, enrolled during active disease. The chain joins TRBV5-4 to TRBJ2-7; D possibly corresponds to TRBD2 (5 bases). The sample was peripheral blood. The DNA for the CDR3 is TGTGCCAGCAGCTTGGCTAGCTCCACCTACGAGCAGTACTTC. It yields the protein CASSLASSTYEQYF.